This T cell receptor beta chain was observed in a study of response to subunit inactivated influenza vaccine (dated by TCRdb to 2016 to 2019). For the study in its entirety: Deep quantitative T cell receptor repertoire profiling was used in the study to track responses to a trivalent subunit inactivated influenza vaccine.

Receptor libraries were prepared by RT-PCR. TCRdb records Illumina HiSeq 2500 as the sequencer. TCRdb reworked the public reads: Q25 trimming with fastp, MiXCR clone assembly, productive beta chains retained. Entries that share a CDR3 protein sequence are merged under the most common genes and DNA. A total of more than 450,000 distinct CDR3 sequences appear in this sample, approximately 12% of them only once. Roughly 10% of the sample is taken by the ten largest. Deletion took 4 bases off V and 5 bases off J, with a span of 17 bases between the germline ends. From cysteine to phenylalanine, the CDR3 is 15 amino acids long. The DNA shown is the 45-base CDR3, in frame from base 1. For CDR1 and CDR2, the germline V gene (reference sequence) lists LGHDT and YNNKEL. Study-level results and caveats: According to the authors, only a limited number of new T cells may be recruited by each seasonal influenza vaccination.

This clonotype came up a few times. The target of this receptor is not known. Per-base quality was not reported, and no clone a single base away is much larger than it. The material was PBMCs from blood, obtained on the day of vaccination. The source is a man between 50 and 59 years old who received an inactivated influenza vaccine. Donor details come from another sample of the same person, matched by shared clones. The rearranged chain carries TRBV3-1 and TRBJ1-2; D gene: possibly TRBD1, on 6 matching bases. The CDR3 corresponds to CASSRRDTGGYGYTF. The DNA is TGTGCCAGCAGCCGTAGGGACACCGGCGGGTATGGCTACACCTTC.